The 8 T cell receptor beta chains below come from one sample, sequenced in a study of blood T cell repertoires in COVID-19. The protocol was immunoSEQ multiplex PCR, while the TCRdb copy is restricted to in-frame clones and leaves out a portion. The repertoire includes roughly 230,000 clones, approximately 86% of them detected once, and 5.5% sits in the top ten. Sequencing was carried out using peripheral blood. The receptors come from a human donor in a cohort sampled during active COVID-19.

The chain uses TRBV7-2 and TRBJ2-7; unclear D gene. The ends were cut back, 2 bases at V and 6 bases at J, with 5 bases in the middle. CDR3 length: 11 residues. CDR1 and CDR2 (germline): SGHTA, FQGNSA. This CDR3 is CASSLLSEQYF. DNA for the CDR3: TGTGCCAGCAGCTTACTTAGCGAGCAGTACTTC.

This rearrangement joins TRBV28 to TRBJ2-5; no clear D. Germline V gene sequence: CDR1 MDHEN, CDR2 SYDVKM. V lost 4 bases and J 13 bases, leaving 16 bases between the germline ends. This CDR3 has 12 residues. The CDR3 DNA reads as TGTGCCAGCAGTTACAGCCGGTCTCGTGGGTACTTC. Its protein is CASSYSRSRGYF.

This clone was detected only a few times. The chain has TRBV12-3 or TRBV12-4 and TRBJ1-5; tentatively, D is TRBD1 (6 bases). The CDR3 is made up of 13 amino acids. Trimming took 6 bases from V and 5 from J, leaving 11 bases between them. The CDR3 DNA is TGTGCCAGCAGGCACAGGGACGATCAGCCCCAGCATTTT. Its protein product is CASRHRDDQPQHF.

The chain uses TRBV7-2 and TRBJ1-4; D is unclear. Germline lookup yields CDR1 SGHTA and CDR2 FQGNSA. The CDR3 covers 13 residues. The ends were cut back, 3 bases at V and 8 bases at J, with 10 bases in the middle. The CDR3 is CASSLDAGEKLFF. CDR3 DNA sequence: TGTGCCAGCAGCTTGGACGCGGGGGAAAAACTGTTTTTT.

The CDR3 here is CASSPGNSPLHF. The DNA for the CDR3 is TGTGCCAGCAGCCCCGGGAATTCACCCCTCCACTTT. The V gene is TRBV6-6, the J gene TRBJ1-6; D is unclear. The CDR3 extends over 12 amino acids. From germline, CDR1 is MNHNY and CDR2 SVGAGI (reference sequence). Trimming removed 6 bases from V and 7 bases from J, with 7 bases in between.

This chain links TRBV15 with TRBJ2-1, with TRBD2 identical over 10 bases. CDR3 length: 18 residues. Germline V gene sequence: CDR1 LNHNV, CDR2 YYDKDF (reference sequence). V shed 0 bases and J 1 base; nucleotides not matched to a gene: 6. The CDR3 DNA follows: TGTGCCACCAGCAGAGAACTAGCGGGAACCGCGTCCTACAATGAGCAGTTCTTC. Translated: CATSRELAGTASYNEQFF.

The chain couples TRBV12-5 to TRBJ1-1; a weak D match, TRBD1 (6 bases). Trimming shortened V by 4 bases and J by 0 bases, and 24 bases separated the two germline ends. This CDR3 has 19 residues. The germline CDR1 and CDR2 sequences are LGHNT and FRNRAP. In DNA form, the CDR3 reads TGTGCTAGTGGTTCTCACTACTCTAGACAGGACGACATGAACACTGAAGCTTTCTTT. Translated, it gives CASGSHYSRQDDMNTEAFF.

Here the CDR3 DNA reads TGTGCCAGCAGCTTACCGGGACAGGGGCTGGAGACCCAGTACTTC. Its protein product is CASSLPGQGLETQYF. The chain recombines TRBV27 with TRBJ2-5; 10 positions match TRBD1. Unmatched junction bases numbered 9, after V lost 6 bases and J lost 5 bases. There are 15 residues in the CDR3. CDR1 MNHEY and CDR2 SMNVEV come from the germline V gene (reference sequence).